One and the same sample provided the 3 T cell receptor beta chains below, sequenced in a study of cytomegalovirus exposure and HLA in healthy donors. The table came from immunoSEQ multiplex PCR; TCRdb's copy has only in-frame clones and leaves some out. This sample has fewer than 200,000 clones, with 86% found just once. The sample was PBMCs. The receptors come from a woman between 18 and 30 years old in good health and CMV-seronegative.

The chain recombines TRBV30 with TRBJ2-5; 7 positions match TRBD1. The CDR3 extends over 13 amino acids. V was pared by 2 bases and J by 7 bases, with 7 bases of the junction left unmatched. Germline V gene sequence: CDR1 GTSNPN, CDR2 SVGIG (reference sequence). The CDR3 DNA reads TGTGCCTGGAGTTCCGGACAGGCAGGGACCCAGTACTTC. This codes for CAWSSGQAGTQYF. Full variable domain (remainder filled in from reference TRBV30 and TRBJ2-5): SQTIHQWPATLVQPVGSPLSLECTVEGTSNPNLYWYRQAAGRGLQLLFYSVGIGQISSEVPQNLSASRPQDRQFILSSKKLLLSDSGFYLCAWSSGQAGTQYFGPGTRLLVL.

V and J are TRBV29-1 and TRBJ2-7; D is possibly TRBD2 (5 bases). Deletions cut 6 bases from V and 4 bases from J, with 16 bases between. CDR1 is SQVTM, CDR2 ANQGSEA, per germline. The CDR3 is 13 amino acids. The CDR3 coding sequence is TGCAGCGTAAGAGTCGGGAAGCTATACGAGCAGTACTTC. This gives the protein CSVRVGKLYEQYF.

The chain has TRBV7-2 and TRBJ2-1; 15 bases align to TRBD2. CDR1 and CDR2 from the germline V gene are SGHTA and FQGNSA. Unmatched junction bases numbered 12, after V lost 4 bases and J lost 8 bases. This CDR3 has 18 residues. DNA of the CDR3: TGTGCCAGCAGCTGGGGACTAGCGGGAGGTTTGTGGAACGATGAGCAGTTCTTC. It is translated as CASSWGLAGGLWNDEQFF.